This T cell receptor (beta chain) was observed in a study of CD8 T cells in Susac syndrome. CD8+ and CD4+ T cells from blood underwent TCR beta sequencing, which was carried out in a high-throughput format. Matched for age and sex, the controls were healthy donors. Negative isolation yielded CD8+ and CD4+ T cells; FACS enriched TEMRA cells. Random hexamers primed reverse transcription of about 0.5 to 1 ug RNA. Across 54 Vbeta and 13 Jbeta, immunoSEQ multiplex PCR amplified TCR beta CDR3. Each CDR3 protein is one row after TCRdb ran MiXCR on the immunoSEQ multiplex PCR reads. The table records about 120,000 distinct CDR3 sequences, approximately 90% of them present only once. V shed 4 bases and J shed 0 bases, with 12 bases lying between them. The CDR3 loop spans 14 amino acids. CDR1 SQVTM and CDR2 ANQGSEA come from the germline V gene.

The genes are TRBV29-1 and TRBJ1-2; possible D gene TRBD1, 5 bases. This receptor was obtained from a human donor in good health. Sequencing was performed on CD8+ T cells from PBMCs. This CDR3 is CSVGKGNSNYGYTF. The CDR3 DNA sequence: TGCAGCGTTGGGAAGGGGAATTCTAACTATGGCTACACCTTC.